The rows below give T cell receptor beta chains drawn from one sample of a study of Graves' ophthalmopathy and Graves' hyperthyroidism. TCRdb independently ran MiXCR on the multiplex PCR reads; one entry per CDR3 protein. In the table there are roughly 700,000 distinct CDR3 sequences, around 40% of which are singletons. Specimen: peripheral blood. The receptors were gathered from an adult man with Graves' ophthalmopathy. Both conserved end residues are part of each CDR3. Fields, in order: D gene, clone size, J gene, V gene, CDR3 DNA, CDR3 protein. A D gene is named only where the DNA matches it firmly. Some rows mark clone size as missing; the rest say once, few, many or name a class of expanded clone.

-	many	TRBJ2-7	TRBV2	TGTGCCAGCAGTGACGGGACACCGAGTTTCTACGAGCAGTACTTC	CASSDGTPSFYEQYF
-	many	TRBJ2-5	TRBV2	TGTGCCAGCAGAGGCCGGGGCCGCCAAGAGACCCAGTACTTC	CASRGRGRQETQYF
-	few	TRBJ2-2	TRBV10-3	TGTGCCATCAGCATACAGGGAGGGGGCTCCGGGGAGCTGTTTTTT	CAISIQGGGSGELFF
TRBD2	-	TRBJ2-2	TRBV2	TGTGCCAGCGGGACCGGACTAGCGGGGAGGAACACCGGGGAGCTGTTTTTT	CASGTGLAGRNTGELFF
TRBD1	-	TRBJ1-5	TRBV10-3	TGTGCCACCAGTGACCCAGGGGCAGGGGGAAGCAATCAGCCCCAGCATTTT	CATSDPGAGGSNQPQHF
TRBD1	once	TRBJ2-7	TRBV29-1	TGCAGCGTCCGCCCCGGGACAGGGGGGGCCTACGAGCAGTACTTC	CSVRPGTGGAYEQYF
-	few	TRBJ2-7	TRBV24-1	TGTGCCAGCAGGACCCCCACAGGGACCTACGAGCAGTACTTC	CASRTPTGTYEQYF
TRBD1	many	TRBJ1-1	TRBV29-1	TGCAGCGTCTGGTACAGGGGTTTTTACACTGAAGCTTTCTTT	CSVWYRGFYTEAFF
TRBD2	once	TRBJ2-7	TRBV7-8	TGCGCCAGCAGCCGAGGGACTAGCGGCGCTTTGGGGTACGAGCAGTACTTC	CASSRGTSGALGYEQYF
TRBD1	few	TRBJ1-5	TRBV3-1	TGTGCCAGCAGCCGCGGACAGGTCAATCAGCCCCAGCATTTT	CASSRGQVNQPQHF
-	-	TRBJ2-6	TRBV5-1	TGCGCCAGCAGCTTAGGAGGGGGCGTCTCCACTGGGGCCAACGTCCTGACTTTC	CASSLGGGVSTGANVLTF
-	many	TRBJ1-1	TRBV2	TGTGCCAGCAGTGAAGCGGCGAACACTGAAGCTTTCTTT	CASSEAANTEAFF
-	-	TRBJ1-4	TRBV29-1	TGCAGCTTGGCGGCAGGGAATAATGAAAAACTGTTTTTT	CSLAAGNNEKLFF
TRBD1	few	TRBJ1-2	TRBV7-9	TGTGCCAGCAGCTCGAGTAGGACAGGAAGGAAGACTAACTATGGCTACACCTTC	CASSSSRTGRKTNYGYTF
-	many	TRBJ1-1	TRBV13	TGTGCCAGCAGCTTACGGGTAGAAGCTTTCTTT	CASSLRVEAFF
-	once	TRBJ1-2	TRBV7-9	TGTGCCAGCAGCCGATCCCGGACAGTCCCCTATGGCTACACCTTC	CASSRSRTVPYGYTF
-	-	TRBJ2-7	TRBV20-1	TGCAGTGCTAGCGGGAGCCCCGGTCTCTACGAGCAGTACTTC	CSASGSPGLYEQYF
-	few	TRBJ2-7	TRBV5-5	TGTGCCAGCAGCTTGAAGGTGACAGGCTCCTACGAGCAGTACTTC	CASSLKVTGSYEQYF
-	once	TRBJ2-7	TRBV29-1	TGCAGCGTCGACGCCACAGGGAACACCTACGAGCAGTACTTC	CSVDATGNTYEQYF
-	-	TRBJ2-7	TRBV6-1	TGTGCCAGCAGTGAAGAGGGTGTAGGGGTTTACGAGCAGTACTTC	CASSEEGVGVYEQYF
-	-	TRBJ2-5	TRBV5-5	TGTGCCAGCAGCCGGCCGGGGCAGGGGGAGACCCAGTACTTC	CASSRPGQGETQYF
-	-	TRBJ2-7	TRBV2	TGTGCCAGCAGTGGTCACAGGGAGCAGTACTTC	CASSGHREQYF
-	few	TRBJ1-1	TRBV2	TGTGCCAGCAGTGTAGGCAGGCAGAACACTGAAGCTTTCTTT	CASSVGRQNTEAFF
-	many	TRBJ1-1	TRBV7-9	TGTGCCAGCAGCTTAAGGAGTAACACTGAAGCTTTCTTT	CASSLRSNTEAFF
-	many	TRBJ1-2	TRBV19	TGTGCCAGTAGTATATGGACTACCTCCTATGGCTACACCTTC	CASSIWTTSYGYTF
TRBD2	few	TRBJ2-5	TRBV20-1	TGCAGTGCCGGGGCGGGTAGCGGGAAGGGTGAGACCCAGTACTTC	CSAGAGSGKGETQYF
TRBD2	few	TRBJ2-5	TRBV7-9	TGTGCCAGCAGCTTAGTGTCCAGCGGGAGTATCACCCAGTACTTC	CASSLVSSGSITQYF
-	-	TRBJ2-6	TRBV2	TGTGCCAGCAGTGAGACGCGTACCTCTGGGGCCAACGTCCTGACTTTC	CASSETRTSGANVLTF
TRBD2	-	TRBJ2-7	TRBV19	TGTGCCAGTAGTATAGGGCTTGGCGGGAGCTACGAGCAGTACTTC	CASSIGLGGSYEQYF
-	-	TRBJ2-5	TRBV7-9	TGTGCCAGCAGCCGGGTGTACCAAGAGACCCAGTACTTC	CASSRVYQETQYF